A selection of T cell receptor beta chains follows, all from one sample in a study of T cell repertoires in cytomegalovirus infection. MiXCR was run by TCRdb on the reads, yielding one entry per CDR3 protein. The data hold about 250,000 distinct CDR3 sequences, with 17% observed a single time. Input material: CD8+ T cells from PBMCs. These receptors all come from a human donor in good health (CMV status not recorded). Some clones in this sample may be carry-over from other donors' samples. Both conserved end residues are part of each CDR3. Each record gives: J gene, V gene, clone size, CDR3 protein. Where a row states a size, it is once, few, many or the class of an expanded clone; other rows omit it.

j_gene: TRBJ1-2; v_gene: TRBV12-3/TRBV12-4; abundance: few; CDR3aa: CASSPGRGPYGYTF
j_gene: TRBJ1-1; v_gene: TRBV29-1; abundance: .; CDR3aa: CSVDAGRSTEAFF
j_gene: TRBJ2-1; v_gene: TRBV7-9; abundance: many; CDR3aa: CASTLGRGSEQFF
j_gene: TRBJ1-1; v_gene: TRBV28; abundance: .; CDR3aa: CASTHPGAEAFF
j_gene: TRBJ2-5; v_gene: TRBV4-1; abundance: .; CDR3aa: CASSLRAFGAQETQYF
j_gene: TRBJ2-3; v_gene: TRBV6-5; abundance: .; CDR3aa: CASSPIAGGLNTQYF
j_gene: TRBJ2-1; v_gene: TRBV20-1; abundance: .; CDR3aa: CSASTSGDKGYEQFF
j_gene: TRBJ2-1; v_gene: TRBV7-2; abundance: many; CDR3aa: CASSRGSSYNEQFF
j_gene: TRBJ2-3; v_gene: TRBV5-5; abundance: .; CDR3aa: CASSPQTGGRTDTQYF
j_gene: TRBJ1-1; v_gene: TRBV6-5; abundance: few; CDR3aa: CASSPMAGLDTEAFF
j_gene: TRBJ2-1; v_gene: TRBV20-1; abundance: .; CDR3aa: CGAASSYNEQFF
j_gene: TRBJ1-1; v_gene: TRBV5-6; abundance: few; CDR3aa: CASSSPRGMAEAFF
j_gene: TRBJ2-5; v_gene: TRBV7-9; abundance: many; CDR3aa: CASSLTGTGGGETQYF
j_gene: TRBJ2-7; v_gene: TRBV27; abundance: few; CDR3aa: CASSPQGDSFYEQYF
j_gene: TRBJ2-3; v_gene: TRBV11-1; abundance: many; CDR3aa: CASSQGLAGAVTDTQYF
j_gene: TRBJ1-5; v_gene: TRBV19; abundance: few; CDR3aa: CASMGRGAYSNQPQHF
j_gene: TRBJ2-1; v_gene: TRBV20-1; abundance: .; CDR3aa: CSARGVATGLVSQQFF
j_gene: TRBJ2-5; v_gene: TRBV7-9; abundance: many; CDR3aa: CASSPRDRDQETQYF
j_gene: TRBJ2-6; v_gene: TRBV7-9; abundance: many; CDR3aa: CASRLGTGVSSGANVLTF
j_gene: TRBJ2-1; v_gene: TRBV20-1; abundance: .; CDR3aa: CSASQIGLGYNEQFF
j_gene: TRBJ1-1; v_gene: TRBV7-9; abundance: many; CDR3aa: CASSLGSGGKYTEAFF
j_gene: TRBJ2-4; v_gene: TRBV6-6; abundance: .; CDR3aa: CASSYGGNIQYF
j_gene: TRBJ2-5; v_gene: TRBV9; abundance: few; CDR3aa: CASSAPLEQETQYF
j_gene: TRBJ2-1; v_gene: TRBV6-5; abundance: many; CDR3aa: CASSPRPSSYNEQFF
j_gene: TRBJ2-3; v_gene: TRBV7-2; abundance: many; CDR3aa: CASSSRSSGAAYLRAQYF
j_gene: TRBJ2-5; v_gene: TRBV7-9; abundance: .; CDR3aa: CASSSYRANETQYF
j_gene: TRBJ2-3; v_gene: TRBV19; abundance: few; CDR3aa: CASSFTKSTDTQYF
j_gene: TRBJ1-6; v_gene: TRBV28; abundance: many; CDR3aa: CASSTQFPGTVTPLHF
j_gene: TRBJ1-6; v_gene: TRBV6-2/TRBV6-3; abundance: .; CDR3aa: CASSPGTASSYNSPLHF
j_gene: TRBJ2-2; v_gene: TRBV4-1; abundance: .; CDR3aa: CASSPRSFGTGELFF
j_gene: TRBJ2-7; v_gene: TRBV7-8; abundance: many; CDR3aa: CASSLEASVAHEQYF
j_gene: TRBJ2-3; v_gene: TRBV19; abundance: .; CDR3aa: CASRGRGSDTQYF
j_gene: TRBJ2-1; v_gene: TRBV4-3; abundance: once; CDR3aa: CASSQGTGSSYQQFF
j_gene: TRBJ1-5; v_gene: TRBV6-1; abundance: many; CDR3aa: CASTGVPNQPQHF
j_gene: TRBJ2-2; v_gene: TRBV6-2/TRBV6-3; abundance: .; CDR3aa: CASSHLQGVVGTGELFF
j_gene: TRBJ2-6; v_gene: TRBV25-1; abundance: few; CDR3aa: CASSEEVWPGGSGANVLTF
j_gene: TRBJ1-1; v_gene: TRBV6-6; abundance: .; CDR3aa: CASSFLGTGILNTEAFF
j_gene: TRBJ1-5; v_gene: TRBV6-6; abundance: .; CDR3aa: CASSWTAASNQPQHF
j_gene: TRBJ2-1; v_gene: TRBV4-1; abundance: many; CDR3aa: CASSQDVAVGRNEQFF
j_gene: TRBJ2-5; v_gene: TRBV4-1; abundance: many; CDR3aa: CASSFRQDQETQYF
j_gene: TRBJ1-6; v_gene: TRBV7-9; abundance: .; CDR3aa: CASGQGNNNSPLHF